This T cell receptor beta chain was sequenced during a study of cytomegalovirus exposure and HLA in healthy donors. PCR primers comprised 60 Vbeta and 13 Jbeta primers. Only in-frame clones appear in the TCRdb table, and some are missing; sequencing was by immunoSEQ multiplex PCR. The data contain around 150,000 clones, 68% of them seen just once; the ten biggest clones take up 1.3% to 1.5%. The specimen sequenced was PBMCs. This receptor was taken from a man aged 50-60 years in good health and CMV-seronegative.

CDR3 region: CASSRDSYGYTF. CDR3 DNA: TGCGCCAGCAGCCGGGACAGCTATGGCTACACCTTC. The rearrangement links TRBV4-1 to TRBJ1-2, with 7 positions matching TRBD1. After removal of 4 bases from V and 4 bases from J, the junction contained 0 bases not matched to a gene. This CDR3 spans 12 amino acids. Germline V lookup: CDR1 MGHRA, CDR2 YSYEKL.